The 5 T cell receptor beta chains listed next were all sequenced from one sample in a study of cytomegalovirus exposure and HLA in healthy donors. PCR involved 60 Vbeta and 13 Jbeta primers. Only in-frame clones appear in the TCRdb table, and some are missing; sequencing was by immunoSEQ multiplex PCR. The profile shows approximately 100,000 clones, under 75% of them singletons. Sequencing was done on a sample of PBMCs. The receptors stem from a female donor in good health and CMV-seronegative.

The chain joins TRBV5-1 to TRBJ2-1; no reliable D call. Germline CDR1 and CDR2: SGHRS and YFSETQ. This CDR3 region has 13 residues. V lost 5 bases and J 1 base, leaving 7 bases between the germline ends. CDR3 protein: CASSQISYNEQFF. The CDR3 DNA is TGCGCCAGCAGTCAGATTTCCTACAATGAGCAGTTCTTC.

The rearrangement uses TRBV27 and TRBJ2-2; D unclear. Germline CDR1 MNHEY, CDR2 SMNVEV (reference sequence). The CDR3 is made up of 12 amino acids. V was cut by 5 bases and J by 3 bases, with 4 bases left in between. The DNA of the CDR3 is TGTGCCAGCAGTCCCTACACCGGGGAGCTGTTTTTT. Translating gives CASSPYTGELFF.

The rearrangement joins TRBV10-3 to TRBJ2-7; 7 bases map to TRBD1. V lost 0 bases, J lost 3 bases, and 11 bases stayed unmatched. This CDR3 is 17 amino acids long. Germline CDR1 ENHRY, CDR2 SYGVKD. CDR3 in amino acids: CAISESKKTRQGYEQYF. The CDR3, as DNA: TGTGCCATCAGTGAGTCGAAGAAGACGAGACAGGGCTACGAGCAGTACTTC.

The chain couples TRBV7-8 to TRBJ1-1; D unresolved. CDR3 size: 13 residues. Germline lookup yields CDR1 SGHVS and CDR2 FQNEAQ. Trimming took 5 bases from V and 3 from J, leaving 10 bases between them. The DNA of the CDR3 is TGTGCCAGCAGCCCGACACCGTACACTGAAGCTTTCTTT. Protein: CASSPTPYTEAFF.

The chain is built from TRBV29-1 and TRBJ2-7; TRBD1 is a possible D gene (5 bases). This CDR3 spans 11 amino acids. Germline CDR1 SQVTM, CDR2 ANQGSEA. The germline V and J ends were trimmed by 7 bases and 6 bases, with 13 bases remaining between them. In nucleotides, the CDR3 is TGCAGCGGGTTCCAGGGTTCCGAGCAGTACTTC. This sequence encodes CSGFQGSEQYF.